Each of the 10 T cell receptor beta chains below was sequenced from the same sample in a study of blood T cell repertoires in COVID-19. Libraries were prepared by immunoSEQ multiplex PCR; TCRdb keeps only in-frame clonotypes and omits some of them. Of 300,000 to 350,000 clones listed, roughly 90% were seen once; the top ten hold roughly 8.9%. Sequencing used peripheral blood. The receptors shown here come from a man in his thirties or forties with COVID-19, enrolled during active disease.

The J gene is TRBJ1-6, the V gene TRBV9; D is uncertain. Trimming pared 0 bases from V and 0 bases from J, leaving 10 bases between. In germline, CDR1 is SGDLS, CDR2 YYNGEE. The CDR3 spans 17 residues. CDR3 sequence (DNA): TGTGCCAGCAGCGTAGAATGGAGAAGCTCCTATAATTCACCCCTCCACTTT. It is translated as CASSVEWRSSYNSPLHF.

The chain combines TRBV5-6 with TRBJ2-7; 9 positions agree with TRBD1. This CDR3 region has 15 residues. CDR1 is SGHDT, CDR2 YYEEEE, per germline. Trimming removed 6 bases from V and 1 base from J; junction bases left unmatched: 8. CDR3 bases: TGTGCCAGCACCCAGGACAGGGGAATGTCCTACGAGCAGTACTTC. Translating it yields CASTQDRGMSYEQYF.

The rearrangement uses TRBV3-1 (or the pseudogene TRBV3-2) and TRBJ2-2; 15 positions match TRBD2. The CDR3 is 21 residues long. Trimming cost V 0 bases and J 1 base; bases outside gene matches: 9. The V gene's germline CDR1 is LGHDT and CDR2 YNNKEL (reference sequence). The DNA for the CDR3 is TGTGCCAGCAGCCAAGATATCGGACTAGCGGGGGGGCGAATGAACACCGGGGAGCTGTTTTTT. Translated: CASSQDIGLAGGRMNTGELFF.

V is TRBV12-5 and J is TRBJ1-5; D ambiguous. The germline CDR1 and CDR2 sequences are LGHNT and FRNRAP. CDR3 length equals 13 residues. V was shortened by 2 bases and J by 9 bases, with 11 bases between the two germline ends. The CDR3 protein is CASGLSEYTPQHF. The CDR3 region has the DNA TGTGCTAGTGGTTTGTCCGAGTATACGCCCCAGCATTTT.

The V and J genes are TRBV19 and TRBJ2-2; 12 bases agree with TRBD2. The CDR3 length is 17 residues. After removal of 5 bases from V and 4 bases from J, the junction contained 8 bases not matched to a gene. CDR1 and CDR2 (germline): LNHDA, SQIVND (reference sequence). CDR3 in DNA: TGTGCCAGTAGTGAGCGACTAGCGGGAGCGGTCACCGGGGAGCTGTTTTTT. Translating gives CASSERLAGAVTGELFF.

CDR3 sequence: CASSSGGTSGRVEYYF. Written as DNA, the CDR3 is TGTGCCAGCAGCTCGGGGGGGACTAGCGGGAGGGTTGAGTATTACTTC. V and J are TRBV7-2 and TRBJ2-4; 16 bases line up with TRBD2. The length of the CDR3 is 16 residues. Germline lookup yields CDR1 SGHTA and CDR2 FQGNSA. The ends lost 4 bases at V and 16 bases at J; junction bases unmatched: 13.

The V and J genes are TRBV5-4 and TRBJ1-6, with a possible D match to TRBD1 (6 bases). Between the trimmed V and J ends, which lost 4 bases and 7 bases, there was a span of 18 bases. Germline CDR1 is SGHNT and CDR2 is YYREEE (reference sequence). The CDR3 is made up of 16 amino acids. The chain's CDR3 is CASSQEGIDRNSPLHF. CDR3 in DNA: TGTGCCAGCAGCCAAGAGGGAATCGACAGGAATTCACCCCTCCACTTT.

The J gene is TRBJ2-5, the V gene TRBV12-3 or TRBV12-4; a weak D match, TRBD1 (5 bases). V was clipped by 4 bases and J by 1 base, with 7 bases between them. The CDR3 is 13 residues long. The CDR3, as DNA: TGTGCCAGCAGTTCGACAGTCCAAGAGACCCAGTACTTC. Protein product: CASSSTVQETQYF.

V is TRBV5-1 and J is TRBJ2-3; 8 nucleotides line up with TRBD2. CDR3 size: 14 residues. CDR1 is SGHRS, CDR2 YFSETQ, per germline. With V trimmed by 6 bases and J by 6 bases, 9 bases remained unmatched. CDR3 region: CASNREGLGDTQYF. The CDR3 DNA sequence: TGCGCCAGCAACCGGGAGGGACTCGGGGATACGCAGTATTTT.

This rearrangement joins TRBV27 to TRBJ1-1; tentative D call: TRBD1 (5 bases). The germline gives CDR1 MNHEY, CDR2 SMNVEV (reference sequence). This CDR3 region has 13 residues. The V end was cut by 6 bases, the J end by 4 bases, with 12 bases between. CDR3 DNA sequence: TGTGCCAGCAGGGGGCCCTGGGGCACTGAAGCTTTCTTT. Its protein is CASRGPWGTEAFF.